These T cell receptor beta chains were read from a single sample in a study of CD8+ T cells in alopecia areata. TCRdb's table, derived via immunoSEQ multiplex PCR, lists solely in-frame clones and lacks some. This table has around 120,000 clones, roughly 57% appearing once. Material: CD4+ T cells sorted from blood, obtained at week 4, from a patient treated with tofacitinib. The receptors come from a human donor with alopecia areata. CDR3s include the opening cysteine and the closing phenylalanine or tryptophan. A D gene is named only where the DNA matches it firmly. Not every row has a clone size; where given, it reads once, few, many or a size class.

size: -
D: TRBD1
V: TRBV9
J: TRBJ2-1
DNA: TGTGCCAGCAGCCCGGGACAGGCCAATGAGCAGTTCTTC
CDR3: CASSPGQANEQFF

size: -
D: -
V: TRBV7-9
J: TRBJ1-5
DNA: TGTGCCAGCAGCTTAGTAGGGTCGCATCAGCCCCAGCATTTT
CDR3: CASSLVGSHQPQHF

size: once
D: -
V: TRBV5-4
J: TRBJ1-4
DNA: TGTGCCAGCAGCTTGGGGGGAGGCCTTAATGAAAAACTGTTTTTT
CDR3: CASSLGGGLNEKLFF

size: -
D: TRBD2
V: TRBV7-3
J: TRBJ2-1
DNA: TGTGCCAGCAGCTTGGGGACTAGCGAGGCCAATGAGCAGTTCTTC
CDR3: CASSLGTSEANEQFF

size: few
D: -
V: TRBV25-1
J: TRBJ2-2
DNA: TGTGCCAGCAGTGGGCCGATGACCGGGGAGCTGTTTTTT
CDR3: CASSGPMTGELFF

size: -
D: -
V: TRBV9
J: TRBJ2-3
DNA: TGTGCCAGCAGCGTAGGACAGACAGATACGCAGTATTTT
CDR3: CASSVGQTDTQYF

size: -
D: -
V: TRBV7-2
J: TRBJ2-7
DNA: TGTGCCAGCAGCAAACAGGCCTCCTACGAGCAGTACTTC
CDR3: CASSKQASYEQYF

size: -
D: TRBD1
V: TRBV25-1
J: TRBJ2-7
DNA: TGTGCCAGCAGTGAAGTGGGACAGCCCTACGAGCAGTACTTC
CDR3: CASSEVGQPYEQYF

size: few
D: -
V: TRBV6-6
J: TRBJ1-1
DNA: TGTGCCAGCAGCCCCCAAGGCGGCACTGAAGCTTTCTTT
CDR3: CASSPQGGTEAFF

size: -
D: TRBD1
V: TRBV5-6
J: TRBJ1-2
DNA: TGTGCCAGCAGCTTTCAGGACAGGGGATTTAGCTATGGCTACACCTTC
CDR3: CASSFQDRGFSYGYTF

size: -
D: -
V: TRBV29-1
J: TRBJ1-5
DNA: TGCAGCGTTGAAGTGGGGCATCAGCCCCAGCATTTT
CDR3: CSVEVGHQPQHF

size: few
D: TRBD2
V: TRBV30
J: TRBJ2-2
DNA: TGTGCCTGGAGTGTACTTCTCCGGGAGGGCGGGGAGCTGTTTTTT
CDR3: CAWSVLLREGGELFF

size: -
D: TRBD1
V: TRBV7-9
J: TRBJ1-1
DNA: TGTGCCAGCAGCCCTAGGACAGGGCGAACTGAAGCTTTCTTT
CDR3: CASSPRTGRTEAFF

size: -
D: -
V: TRBV7-9
J: TRBJ2-5
DNA: TGTGCCAGCAGCCCCCCCGGGGGAAAGACCCAGTACTTC
CDR3: CASSPPGGKTQYF

size: -
D: -
V: TRBV30
J: TRBJ2-3
DNA: TGTGCCTGGAGACCGTACTTGCGGCTAACCACAGATACGCAGTATTTT
CDR3: CAWRPYLRLTTDTQYF

size: -
D: -
V: TRBV29-1
J: TRBJ2-1
DNA: TGCAGCGTAGAGACTTACAATGAGCAGTTCTTC
CDR3: CSVETYNEQFF

size: -
D: TRBD2
V: TRBV5-1
J: TRBJ2-1
DNA: TGCGCCAGCCGCCTCCCTGGAGCGGGGGCTAGCTCCTACAATGAGCAGTTCTTC
CDR3: CASRLPGAGASSYNEQFF

size: -
D: -
V: TRBV2
J: TRBJ1-5
DNA: TGTGCCAGCAACGAGGGGTTCAATCAGCCCCAGCATTTT
CDR3: CASNEGFNQPQHF

size: -
D: TRBD1
V: TRBV7-2
J: TRBJ1-4
DNA: TGTGCCAGCAGCTCGGGACAGGGTATGCAAAAACTGTTTTTT
CDR3: CASSSGQGMQKLFF

size: -
D: -
V: TRBV7-2
J: TRBJ2-5
DNA: TGTGCCAGCAGCTTATTGGTCAGGGAGGAGACCCAGTACTTC
CDR3: CASSLLVREETQYF

size: few
D: -
V: TRBV2
J: TRBJ2-5
DNA: TGTGCCAGCAGTGAAGAGACCCAGTACTTC
CDR3: CASSEETQYF

size: -
D: -
V: TRBV20-1
J: TRBJ1-2
DNA: TGCAGTGCCGGTCGACTAGGGAGCGACACCTTC
CDR3: CSAGRLGSDTF

size: -
D: TRBD1
V: TRBV29-1
J: TRBJ1-1
DNA: TGCAGCGTCGACAGGGGGCCGAACACTGAAGCTTTCTTT
CDR3: CSVDRGPNTEAFF

size: -
D: TRBD1
V: TRBV7-2
J: TRBJ1-2
DNA: TGTGCCAGCAGCCCGGACAGGTTTCCCCCTCTTGGCGGCTACACCTTC
CDR3: CASSPDRFPPLGGYTF

size: once
D: -
V: TRBV28
J: TRBJ2-7
DNA: TGTGCCAGCAGTTTAGGAGGAACCTACGAGCAGTACTTC
CDR3: CASSLGGTYEQYF

size: -
D: TRBD2
V: TRBV19
J: TRBJ2-2
DNA: TGTGCCAGTAGTATTCTAAGCGGGGGCGGGGAGCTGTTTTTT
CDR3: CASSILSGGGELFF

size: -
D: -
V: TRBV5-4
J: TRBJ2-4
DNA: TGTGCCAGCAGCTTGGACCTAGCCAAAAACATTCAGTACTTC
CDR3: CASSLDLAKNIQYF

size: -
D: TRBD2
V: TRBV29-1
J: TRBJ2-3
DNA: TGCAGCGTTGATAGCGGGGGGACAGATACGCAGTATTTT
CDR3: CSVDSGGTDTQYF

size: -
D: -
V: TRBV4-1
J: TRBJ2-6
DNA: TGCGCCAGCGCCAAGGCCAACGTCCTGACTTTC
CDR3: CASAKANVLTF

size: few
D: -
V: TRBV5-1
J: TRBJ1-2
DNA: TGCGCCAGCAGAGAGGGAGGGATAAGAGTTGGCTACACCTTC
CDR3: CASREGGIRVGYTF

size: few
D: -
V: TRBV5-7
J: TRBJ2-7
DNA: TGTGCCAGCAGCTTGGGCGGAACCTACGAGCAGTACTTC
CDR3: CASSLGGTYEQYF

size: -
D: -
V: TRBV5-6
J: TRBJ1-2
DNA: TGTGCCAGCAGCTTGCGGGACCCTTATGGCTACACCTTC
CDR3: CASSLRDPYGYTF

size: -
D: -
V: TRBV7-9
J: TRBJ2-2
DNA: TGTGCCAGCAGCTTAGTCCCGAACACCGGGGAGCTGTTTTTT
CDR3: CASSLVPNTGELFF

size: -
D: -
V: TRBV27
J: TRBJ2-5
DNA: TGTGCCAGCAGTATGAGGTACCAAGAGACCCAGTACTTC
CDR3: CASSMRYQETQYF

size: -
D: -
V: TRBV5-6
J: TRBJ2-1
DNA: TGTGCCAGCAGCTTGTGGTCTCTGGGGAATGAGCAGTTCTTC
CDR3: CASSLWSLGNEQFF

size: -
D: -
V: TRBV7-2
J: TRBJ2-5
DNA: TGTGCCAGCAGCTTTTCGTCGGGGGGCCATGAGACCCAGTACTTC
CDR3: CASSFSSGGHETQYF

size: -
D: TRBD2
V: TRBV6-4
J: TRBJ2-1
DNA: TGTGCCAGCAGCGTACTAGCGGGAGCCGGCAATGAGCAGTTCTTC
CDR3: CASSVLAGAGNEQFF

size: -
D: -
V: TRBV7-3
J: TRBJ2-5
DNA: TGTGCCAGCGTGGAGACCCAGTACTTC
CDR3: CASVETQYF

size: -
D: -
V: TRBV29-1
J: TRBJ1-5
DNA: TGCAGCGTGGCCGGGACTAGCAATCAGCCCCAGCATTTT
CDR3: CSVAGTSNQPQHF

size: -
D: -
V: TRBV12-5
J: TRBJ1-2
DNA: TGTGCTAGTGGTTTGGTACTTGGACACCCTATGGGAGGCTACACCTTC
CDR3: CASGLVLGHPMGGYTF

size: -
D: -
V: TRBV9
J: TRBJ2-3
DNA: TGTGCCAGCAGCGTAGAGGGGTCCACAGATACGCAGTATTTT
CDR3: CASSVEGSTDTQYF

size: -
D: TRBD2
V: TRBV7-9
J: TRBJ2-1
DNA: TGTGCCAGCAGCTCCCGACTAGCGGCCTACAATGAGCAGTTCTTC
CDR3: CASSSRLAAYNEQFF

size: few
D: -
V: TRBV4-2
J: TRBJ2-5
DNA: TGTGCCAGCAGCCAAGCTGAAGGGGCAAAGACCCAGTACTTC
CDR3: CASSQAEGAKTQYF

size: -
D: -
V: TRBV9
J: TRBJ2-5
DNA: TGTGCCAGCAGCGCCCGTGGGCTAGAGACCCAGTACTTC
CDR3: CASSARGLETQYF

size: -
D: -
V: TRBV7-2
J: TRBJ1-1
DNA: TGTGCCAGCAGCATATACAGCCCTGAAGCTTTCTTT
CDR3: CASSIYSPEAFF

size: -
D: TRBD2
V: TRBV15
J: TRBJ2-4
DNA: TGTGCCACCAGCACCAGAGGGGAGGGGCAAGCGAAAAACATTCAGTACTTC
CDR3: CATSTRGEGQAKNIQYF

size: -
D: TRBD2
V: TRBV5-1
J: TRBJ2-7
DNA: TGCGCCAGCAGTTTTGGAACTAGCGGACTATACGAGCAGTACTTC
CDR3: CASSFGTSGLYEQYF

size: -
D: -
V: TRBV4-1
J: TRBJ2-1
DNA: TGCGCCAGCAGCCCGACCGAGAGCTCCTACAATGAGCAGTTCTTC
CDR3: CASSPTESSYNEQFF

size: once
D: TRBD1
V: TRBV27
J: TRBJ1-4
DNA: TGTGCCAGCAGTTCCAGACAGGGGCACGTAGATGAAAAACTGTTTTTT
CDR3: CASSSRQGHVDEKLFF

size: -
D: -
V: TRBV25-1
J: TRBJ2-7
DNA: TGTGCCAGCAGTGGTATGGTGTCCTACGAGCAGTACTTC
CDR3: CASSGMVSYEQYF